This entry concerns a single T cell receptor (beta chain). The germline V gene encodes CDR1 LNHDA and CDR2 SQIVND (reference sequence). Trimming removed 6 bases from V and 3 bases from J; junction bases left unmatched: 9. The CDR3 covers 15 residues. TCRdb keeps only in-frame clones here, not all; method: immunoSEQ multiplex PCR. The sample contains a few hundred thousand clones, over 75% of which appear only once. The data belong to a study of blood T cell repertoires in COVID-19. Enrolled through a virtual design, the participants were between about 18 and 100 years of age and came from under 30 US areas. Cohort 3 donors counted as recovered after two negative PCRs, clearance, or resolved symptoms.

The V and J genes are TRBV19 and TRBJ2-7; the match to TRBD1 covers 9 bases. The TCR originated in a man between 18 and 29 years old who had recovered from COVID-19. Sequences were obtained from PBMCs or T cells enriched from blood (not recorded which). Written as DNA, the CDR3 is TGTGCCAGTAGCTCTACCGGGACAGGGTACTACGAGCAGTACTTC. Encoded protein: CASSSTGTGYYEQYF.